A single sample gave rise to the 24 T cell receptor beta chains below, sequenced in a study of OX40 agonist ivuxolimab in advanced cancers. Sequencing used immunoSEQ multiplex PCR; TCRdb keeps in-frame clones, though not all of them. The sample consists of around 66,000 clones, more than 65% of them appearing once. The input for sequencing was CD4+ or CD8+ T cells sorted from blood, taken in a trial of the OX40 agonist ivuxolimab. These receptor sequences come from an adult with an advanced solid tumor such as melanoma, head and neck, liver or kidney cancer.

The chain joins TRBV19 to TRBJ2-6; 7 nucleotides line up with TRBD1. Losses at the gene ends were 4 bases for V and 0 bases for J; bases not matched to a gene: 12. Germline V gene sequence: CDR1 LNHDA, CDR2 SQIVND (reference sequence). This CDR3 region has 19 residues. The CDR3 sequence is CASSRQGEYSNSGANVLTF. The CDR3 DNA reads TGTGCCAGTAGTAGGCAGGGGGAATACTCGAACTCTGGGGCCAACGTCCTGACTTTC.

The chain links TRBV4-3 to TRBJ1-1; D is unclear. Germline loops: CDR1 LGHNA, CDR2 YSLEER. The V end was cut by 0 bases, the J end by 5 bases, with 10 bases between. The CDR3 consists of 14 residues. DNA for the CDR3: TGCGCCAGCAGCCAAGATGCCAGCCAAACTGAAGCTTTCTTT. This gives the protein CASSQDASQTEAFF.

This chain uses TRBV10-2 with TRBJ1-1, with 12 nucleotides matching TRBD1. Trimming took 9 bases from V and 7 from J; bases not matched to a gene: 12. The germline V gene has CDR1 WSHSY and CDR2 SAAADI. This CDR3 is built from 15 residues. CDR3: CASFPGQGAGNEAFF. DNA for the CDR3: TGCGCCAGTTTCCCGGGACAGGGGGCTGGGAATGAAGCTTTCTTT.

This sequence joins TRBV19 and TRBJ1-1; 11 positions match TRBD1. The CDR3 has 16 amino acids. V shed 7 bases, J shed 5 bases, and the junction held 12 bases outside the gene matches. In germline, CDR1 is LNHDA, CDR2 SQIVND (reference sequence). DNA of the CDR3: TGTGCCAGTAAAGAAAGGACAGGGGGCGCATATACTGAAGCTTTCTTT. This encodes CASKERTGGAYTEAFF.

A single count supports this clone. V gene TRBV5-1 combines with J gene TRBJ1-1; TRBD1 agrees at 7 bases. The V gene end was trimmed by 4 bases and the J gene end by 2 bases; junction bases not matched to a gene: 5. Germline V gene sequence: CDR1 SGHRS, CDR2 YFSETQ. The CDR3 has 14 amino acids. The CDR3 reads CASSPSGGNTEAFF. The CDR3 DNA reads TGCGCCAGCAGCCCCTCAGGGGGAAACACTGAAGCTTTCTTT.

In DNA, the CDR3 is TGTGCCAGCAGTGATTCGGTACGCCGGGCTTCACCCCTCCACTTT. Translating gives CASSDSVRRASPLHF. This chain uses TRBV6-1 with TRBJ1-6; D is ambiguous. This CDR3 is built from 15 residues. With 3 bases removed from V and 9 bases from J, the gap between germline ends came to 15 bases. CDR1 is MNHNS and CDR2 is SASEGT in the germline V gene.

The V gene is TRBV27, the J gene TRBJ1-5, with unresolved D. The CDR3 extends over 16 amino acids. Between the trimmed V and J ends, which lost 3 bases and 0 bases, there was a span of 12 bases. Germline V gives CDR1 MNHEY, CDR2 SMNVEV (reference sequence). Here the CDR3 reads CASSFVGSFSNQPQHF. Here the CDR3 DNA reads TGTGCCAGCAGTTTCGTAGGGAGTTTTAGCAATCAGCCCCAGCATTTT.

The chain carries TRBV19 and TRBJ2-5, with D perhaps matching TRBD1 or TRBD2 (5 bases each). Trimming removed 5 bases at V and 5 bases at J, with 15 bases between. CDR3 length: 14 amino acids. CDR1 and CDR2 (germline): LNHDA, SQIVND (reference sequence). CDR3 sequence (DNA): TGTGCCAGTAGTCCCACCGAGGGGATCGAGACCCAGTACTTC. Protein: CASSPTEGIETQYF.

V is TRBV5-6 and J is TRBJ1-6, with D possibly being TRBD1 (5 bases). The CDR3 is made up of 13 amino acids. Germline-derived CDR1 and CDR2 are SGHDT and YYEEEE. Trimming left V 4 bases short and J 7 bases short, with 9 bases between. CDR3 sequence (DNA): TGTGCCAGCAGCCTGAGACAGAATTCACCCCTCCACTTT. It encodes CASSLRQNSPLHF.

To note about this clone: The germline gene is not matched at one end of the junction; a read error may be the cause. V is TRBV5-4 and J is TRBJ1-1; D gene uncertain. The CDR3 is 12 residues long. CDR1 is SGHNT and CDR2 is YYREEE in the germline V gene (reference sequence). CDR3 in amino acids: CASRLDNTEAFF. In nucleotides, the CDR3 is TGTGCCAGCAGGTTGGACAACACTGAAGCTTTCTTT.

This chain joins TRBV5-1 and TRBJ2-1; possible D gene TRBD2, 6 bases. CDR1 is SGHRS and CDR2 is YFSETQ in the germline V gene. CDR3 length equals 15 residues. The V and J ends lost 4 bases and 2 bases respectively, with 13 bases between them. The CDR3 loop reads CASSRGIGAYNEQFF. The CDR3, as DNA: TGCGCCAGCAGCCGGGGGATAGGAGCCTACAATGAGCAGTTCTTC.

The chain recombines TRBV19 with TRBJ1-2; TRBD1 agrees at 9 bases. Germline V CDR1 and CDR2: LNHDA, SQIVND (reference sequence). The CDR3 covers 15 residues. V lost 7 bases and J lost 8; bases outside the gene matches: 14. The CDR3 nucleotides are TGTGCCAGTAACCCCTCTGACAGGGGGGCGGGAGGCTACACCTTC. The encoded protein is CASNPSDRGAGGYTF.

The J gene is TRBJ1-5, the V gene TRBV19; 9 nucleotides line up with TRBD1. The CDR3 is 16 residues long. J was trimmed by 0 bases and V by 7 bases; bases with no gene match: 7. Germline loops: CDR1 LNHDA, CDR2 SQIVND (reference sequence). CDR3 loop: CASNRLDRGSNQPQHF. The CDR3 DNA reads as TGTGCCAGTAACCGCCTGGACAGGGGTAGCAATCAGCCCCAGCATTTT.

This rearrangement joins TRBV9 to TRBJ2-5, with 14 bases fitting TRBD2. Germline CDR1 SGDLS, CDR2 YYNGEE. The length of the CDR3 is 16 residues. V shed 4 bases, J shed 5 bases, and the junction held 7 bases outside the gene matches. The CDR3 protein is CASSSTSGGAGETQYF. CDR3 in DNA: TGTGCCAGCAGCTCGACTAGCGGGGGGGCGGGTGAGACCCAGTACTTC.

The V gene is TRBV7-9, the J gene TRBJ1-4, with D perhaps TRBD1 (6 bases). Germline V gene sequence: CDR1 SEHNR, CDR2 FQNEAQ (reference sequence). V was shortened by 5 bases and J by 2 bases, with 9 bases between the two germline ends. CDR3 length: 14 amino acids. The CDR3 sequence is CASSPGQTNEKLFF. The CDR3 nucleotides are TGTGCCAGCAGCCCTGGACAGACTAATGAAAAACTGTTTTTT.

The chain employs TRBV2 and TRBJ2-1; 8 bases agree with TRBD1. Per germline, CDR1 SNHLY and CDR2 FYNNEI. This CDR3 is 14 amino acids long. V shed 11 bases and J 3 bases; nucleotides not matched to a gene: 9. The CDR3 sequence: CAAKDRANYNEQFF. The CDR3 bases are TGTGCCGCCAAGGACAGGGCTAACTACAATGAGCAGTTCTTC.

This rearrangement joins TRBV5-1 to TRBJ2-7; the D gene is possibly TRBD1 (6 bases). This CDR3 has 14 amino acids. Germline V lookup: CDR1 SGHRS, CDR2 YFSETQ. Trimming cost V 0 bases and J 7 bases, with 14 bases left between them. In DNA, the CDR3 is TGCGCCAGCAGCTTGGGGACAGCCTTGGGGGAGCAGTACTTC. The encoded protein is CASSLGTALGEQYF.

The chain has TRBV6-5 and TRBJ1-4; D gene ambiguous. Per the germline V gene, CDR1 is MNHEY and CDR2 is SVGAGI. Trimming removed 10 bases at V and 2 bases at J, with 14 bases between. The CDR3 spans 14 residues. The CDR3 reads CATRSERTNEKLFF. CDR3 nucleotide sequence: TGTGCCACCCGATCGGAGAGGACTAATGAAAAACTGTTTTTT.

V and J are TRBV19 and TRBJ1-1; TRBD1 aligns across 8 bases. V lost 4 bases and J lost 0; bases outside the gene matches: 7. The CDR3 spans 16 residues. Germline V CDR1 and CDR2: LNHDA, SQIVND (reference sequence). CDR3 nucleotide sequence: TGTGCCAGTAGTACGGGGACAGGACTGATGAACACTGAAGCTTTCTTT. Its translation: CASSTGTGLMNTEAFF. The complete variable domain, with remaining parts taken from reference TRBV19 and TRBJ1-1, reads DGGITQSPKYLFRKEGQNVTLSCEQNLNHDAMYWYRQDPGQGLRLIYYSQIVNDFQKGDIAEGYSVSREKKESFPLTVTSAQKNPTAFYLCASSTGTGLMNTEAFFGQGTRLTVV.

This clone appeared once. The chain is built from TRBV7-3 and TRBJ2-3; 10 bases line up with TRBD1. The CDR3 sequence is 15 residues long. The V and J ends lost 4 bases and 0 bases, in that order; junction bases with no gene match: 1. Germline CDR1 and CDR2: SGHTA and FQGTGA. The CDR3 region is CASSSGQGSTDTQYF. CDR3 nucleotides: TGTGCCAGCAGCTCGGGACAGGGGAGCACAGATACGCAGTATTTT.

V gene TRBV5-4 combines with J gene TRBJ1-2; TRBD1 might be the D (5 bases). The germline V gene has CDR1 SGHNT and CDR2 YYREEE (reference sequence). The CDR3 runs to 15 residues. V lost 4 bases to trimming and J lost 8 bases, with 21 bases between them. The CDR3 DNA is TGTGCCAGCAGCAACCCCGCCGACAGCCTGGGGGGCTACACCTTC. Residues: CASSNPADSLGGYTF.

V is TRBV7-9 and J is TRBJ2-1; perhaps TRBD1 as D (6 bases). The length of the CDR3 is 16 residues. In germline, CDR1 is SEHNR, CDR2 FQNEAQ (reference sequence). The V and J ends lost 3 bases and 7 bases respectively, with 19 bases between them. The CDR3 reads CASSLGHLGERNEQFF. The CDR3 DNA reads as TGTGCCAGCAGCTTGGGACATTTAGGGGAGAGGAATGAGCAGTTCTTC. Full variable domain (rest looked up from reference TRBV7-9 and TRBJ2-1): DTGVSQNPRHKITKRGQNVTFRCDPISEHNRLYWYRQTLGQGPEFLTYFQNEAQLEKSRLLSDRFSAERPKGSFSTLEIQRTEQGDSAMYLCASSLGHLGERNEQFFGPGTRLTVL.

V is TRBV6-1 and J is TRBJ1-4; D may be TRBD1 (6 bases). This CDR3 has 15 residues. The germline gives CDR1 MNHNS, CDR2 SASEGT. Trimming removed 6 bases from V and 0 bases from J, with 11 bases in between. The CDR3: CASRATGTTNEKLFF. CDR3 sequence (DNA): TGTGCCAGCAGGGCTACAGGGACAACTAATGAAAAACTGTTTTTT.

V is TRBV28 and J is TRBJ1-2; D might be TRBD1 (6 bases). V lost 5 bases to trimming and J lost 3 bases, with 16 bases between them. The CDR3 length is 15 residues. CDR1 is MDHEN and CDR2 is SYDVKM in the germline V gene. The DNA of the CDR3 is TGTGCCAGCAGTACCTCAACAGGGAGGTACTATGGCTACACCTTC. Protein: CASSTSTGRYYGYTF.